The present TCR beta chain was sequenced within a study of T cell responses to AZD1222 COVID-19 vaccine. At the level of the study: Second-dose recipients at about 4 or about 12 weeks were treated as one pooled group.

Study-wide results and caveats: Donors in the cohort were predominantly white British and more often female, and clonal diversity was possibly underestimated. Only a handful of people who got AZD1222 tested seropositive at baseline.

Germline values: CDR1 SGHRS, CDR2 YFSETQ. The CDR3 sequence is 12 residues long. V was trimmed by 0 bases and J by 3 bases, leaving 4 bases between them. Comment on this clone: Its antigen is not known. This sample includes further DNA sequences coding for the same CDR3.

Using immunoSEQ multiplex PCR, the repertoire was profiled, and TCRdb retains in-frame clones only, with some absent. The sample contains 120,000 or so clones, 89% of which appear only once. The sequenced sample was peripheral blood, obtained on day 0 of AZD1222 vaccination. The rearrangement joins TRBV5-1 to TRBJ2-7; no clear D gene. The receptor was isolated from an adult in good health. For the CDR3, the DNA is TGCGCCAGCAGCTTGGTAAGCTACGAGCAGTACTTC. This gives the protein CASSLVSYEQYF.